The source of this TCR beta chain is a study of shared clonotypes between healthy human individuals. Sequencing used immunoSEQ multiplex PCR; TCRdb keeps in-frame clones, though not all of them. The sample yields some 1 million clones, 70% to 80% seen once. The junction had 8 bases not matched to a gene; V was cut back by 2 bases and J by 2 bases. Per the germline V gene, CDR1 is SEHNR and CDR2 is FQNEAQ (reference sequence). The CDR3 is made up of 16 amino acids. Researchers partitioned CD4+ cells into CD45RA+ naive and CD45RA-negative memory subsets. The gene calls are TRBV7-9 and TRBJ1-1; TRBD1 matches at 7 bases. This receptor was obtained from a man younger than 30 in good health. Sequencing input: memory CD4+ T cells sorted from blood. The subset: CD45RA-negative fraction. CDR3 DNA: TGTGCCAGCAGCTTAAGGGGGACAGACTTAAACACTGAAGCTTTCTTT. It yields the protein CASSLRGTDLNTEAFF. The full variable domain, rest sourced from reference TRBV7-9 and TRBJ1-1, is DTGVSQNPRHKITKRGQNVTFRCDPISEHNRLYWYRQTLGQGPEFLTYFQNEAQLEKSRLLSDRFSAERPKGSFSTLEIQRTEQGDSAMYLCASSLRGTDLNTEAFFGQGTRLTVV.